This paragraph covers one T cell receptor beta chain sequence. Its antigen is as yet unknown. PCR primers comprised 60 Vbeta and 13 Jbeta primers. Assay: immunoSEQ multiplex PCR; the TCRdb copy retains only in-frame clones and omits some. The sample includes about 160,000 clones, approximately 81% seen only once; the top ten take approximately 1.2%. The data stem from a study of cytomegalovirus exposure and HLA in healthy donors. The study's findings and limits: Most CMV-associated TCR beta chains were later found to appear HLA-restricted. It was reportedly the case that the classifier diagnosed cytomegalovirus status with high specificity and sensitivity. A later analysis showed HLA-associated TCR beta chains outstripping equally common others in clonal expansion.

The clonotype originates from a man aged 45-65 years in good health and CMV-seropositive. Sample: PBMCs.

CDR3 sequence (DNA): TGTGCCAGCAATCGTCGGGGGTATAGCAATCAGCCCCAGCATTTT. Residues: CASNRRGYSNQPQHF. The rearrangement links TRBV28 to TRBJ1-5; possible D gene TRBD1, 5 bases. The V gene's germline CDR1 is MDHEN and CDR2 SYDVKM. Trimming removed 7 bases at V and 0 bases at J, with 13 bases between. This CDR3 is 15 amino acids long.